What follows describes a single TCR beta chain. These data come from a study of blood T cell repertoires in COVID-19. Overall study context: In each case, the material was cDNA or gDNA derived from T cells, B-cell-depleted T cells, or PBMCs.

The protocol was immunoSEQ multiplex PCR, while the TCRdb copy is restricted to in-frame clones and leaves out a portion. Of about 220,000 clones listed, approximately 82% are singletons. The TCR comes from a woman of 80 years or more with acute or convalescent COVID-19. The sequencing input was peripheral blood.

The CDR3: CATNLHPGTGGQRTGELFF. CDR3 sequence (DNA): TGTGCCACCAACCTGCACCCCGGGACAGGGGGCCAAAGGACCGGGGAGCTGTTTTTT. This chain joins TRBV15 and TRBJ2-2, with 12 bases that match TRBD1. The CDR3 is 19 residues long. Germline V gives CDR1 LNHNV, CDR2 YYDKDF (reference sequence). V was pared by 7 bases and J by 5 bases, with 17 bases of the junction left unmatched.